This T cell receptor (beta chain) was observed in a study of post-analysis software for immune sequencing data. Study results and caveats: Relative to controls, patients with multiple sclerosis showed significantly lower normalized Chao1 diversity. The study found TRBV5-6, TRBV5-1 and TRBV20-1 among about five TRBV segments more frequent in patients than controls.

Unique molecular identifiers were present in the TCR beta cDNA libraries. Using its own MiXCR run on the PCR reads, TCRdb lists one record per CDR3 protein. The data hold roughly 580,000 distinct CDR3 sequences, with roughly 45% observed a single time. Note on this clonotype: Its antigen is currently unknown.

Germline CDR1 ENHRY, CDR2 SYGVKD. V shed 0 bases and J shed 8 bases, with 14 bases lying between them. This CDR3 contains 15 residues. The chain combines TRBV10-3 with TRBJ2-1; the D gene is possibly TRBD2 (6 bases). Sequences were obtained from blood. The sequence was collected from a girl under 18 with multiple sclerosis. The DNA for the CDR3 is TGTGCCATCAGTGAGTCGACTAGAGGGTCCGATGAGCAGTTCTTC. This translates into CAISESTRGSDEQFF.